The 18 T cell receptor beta chains presented below share a single source sample, sequenced in a study of cytomegalovirus exposure and HLA in healthy donors. The PCR ran on 60 Vbeta and 13 Jbeta primers. Sequencing was performed with immunoSEQ multiplex PCR; in TCRdb, only in-frame clones are kept and a portion is missing. The sample carries 100,000 to 150,000 clones, around 82% recorded once. Sequencing used PBMCs. These receptors came from a man aged 35-49 years in good health and CMV-seronegative.

V usage is TRBV5-6 and J usage is TRBJ2-3; weak D call: TRBD1 (5 bases). V lost 3 bases and J 0 bases, leaving 14 bases between the germline ends. The CDR3 covers 16 residues. In germline, CDR1 is SGHDT, CDR2 YYEEEE. CDR3 coding DNA: TGTGCCAGCAGCTCTACAGGCGAACCTAGCACAGATACGCAGTATTTT. The encoded protein is CASSSTGEPSTDTQYF.

This clone was seen only once. This CDR3 reads CASSIEAGYSNQPQHF. CDR3 coding DNA: TGTGCCAGTAGTATAGAAGCGGGTTATAGCAATCAGCCCCAGCATTTT. This chain uses TRBV19 with TRBJ1-5; the D is unclear. CDR3 length: 16 amino acids. Per germline, CDR1 LNHDA and CDR2 SQIVND (reference sequence). The V end lost 0 bases, the J end lost 0 bases, and 9 bases lay between the germline ends.

This chain uses TRBV9 with TRBJ1-1, with D maybe TRBD1 (6 bases). CDR1 SGDLS and CDR2 YYNGEE come from the germline V gene. This CDR3 is built from 15 residues. Trimming pared 0 bases from V and 1 base from J, leaving 10 bases between. CDR3 DNA: TGTGCCAGCAGCGTAGGGGACAAAGAGAACACTGAAGCTTTCTTT. Translated: CASSVGDKENTEAFF.

The DNA of the CDR3 is TGTGCCAGCAGCTTAGACTGGAGGGTCTACGAGCAGTACTTC. This codes for CASSLDWRVYEQYF. This chain links TRBV7-2 with TRBJ2-7, with a tentative D call TRBD2 (6 bases). CDR1 is SGHTA, CDR2 FQGNSA, per germline. Trimming left V 1 base short and J 3 bases short, with 10 bases between. The CDR3 has 14 amino acids.

The genes are TRBV5-1 and TRBJ2-7; the D gene is possibly TRBD1 (8 bases). There are 15 residues in the CDR3. V shed 4 bases and J shed 2 bases, with 16 bases lying between them. The V gene's germline CDR1 is SGHRS and CDR2 YFSETQ. Here the CDR3 reads CASSEQGGSAYEQYF. CDR3 nucleotides: TGCGCCAGCAGCGAACAGGGGGGGTCCGCCTACGAGCAGTACTTC. The full variable domain, completed using reference TRBV5-1 and TRBJ2-7, is KAGVTQTPRYLIKTRGQQVTLSCSPISGHRSVSWYQQTPGQGLQFLFEYFSETQRNKGNFPGRFSGRQFSNSRSEMNVSTLELGDSALYLCASSEQGGSAYEQYFGPGTRLTVT.

This clone appeared a few times. The chain carries TRBV5-1 and TRBJ1-2, with 12 bases lining up with TRBD1. The CDR3 runs to 14 residues. The germline V gene has CDR1 SGHRS and CDR2 YFSETQ. The ends lost 0 bases at V and 8 bases at J; junction bases unmatched: 2. The CDR3 spells CASSLGDRGRGYTF. The CDR3, as DNA: TGCGCCAGCAGCTTGGGGGACAGGGGGCGCGGCTACACCTTC.

This chain links TRBV7-2 with TRBJ1-5; D unclear. The germline CDR1 and CDR2 sequences are SGHTA and FQGNSA. Trimming took off 1 base at V and 6 bases at J, with 7 bases between the two ends. This CDR3 has 13 amino acids. The CDR3 here is CASSLVPGQPQHF. Here the CDR3 DNA reads TGTGCCAGCAGCTTAGTGCCGGGTCAGCCCCAGCATTTT.

The chain has TRBV6-5 and TRBJ1-4, with 7 bases aligning to TRBD1. The ends lost 6 bases at V and 6 bases at J; junction bases unmatched: 10. In germline, CDR1 is MNHEY, CDR2 SVGAGI. The CDR3 totals 15 residues. The CDR3 is CASRKTGAQYEKLFF. CDR3 sequence (DNA): TGTGCCAGCAGGAAAACAGGGGCGCAGTATGAAAAACTGTTTTTT.

The V and J genes are TRBV7-2 and TRBJ2-7; TRBD2 might be the D (6 bases). Germline CDR1 and CDR2: SGHTA and FQGNSA. The V end lost 1 base, the J end lost 4 bases, and 20 bases lay between the germline ends. This CDR3 has 17 residues. The CDR3 nucleotides are TGTGCCAGCAGCTTAGACCCCCCCGGGGCAGGGAGGTACGAGCAGTACTTC. Protein product: CASSLDPPGAGRYEQYF.

DNA for the CDR3: TGTGCCAGCAGCTTAGAGTACGGTGCAACTAATGAAAAACTGTTTTTT. It is translated as CASSLEYGATNEKLFF. This rearrangement joins TRBV7-9 to TRBJ1-4; D is uncertain. Trimming removed 1 base from V and 0 bases from J, with 9 bases in between. There are 16 residues in the CDR3. CDR1 SEHNR and CDR2 FQNEAQ come from the germline V gene (reference sequence).

This chain connects TRBV5-1 to TRBJ2-3; D unclear. V gave up 4 bases and J gave up 4 bases, with 10 bases separating them. The CDR3 runs to 13 residues. The germline CDR1 and CDR2 sequences are SGHRS and YFSETQ. This CDR3 reads CASSQTSPDTQYF. The CDR3 bases are TGCGCCAGCAGCCAAACTTCACCAGATACGCAGTATTTT.

CDR3 sequence: CASSWRGGEETQYF. CDR3 nucleotides: TGTGCCAGCAGCTGGAGAGGGGGTGAGGAGACCCAGTACTTC. The V and J genes are TRBV2 and TRBJ2-5; weak D call: TRBD1 (6 bases). With 6 bases removed from V and 5 bases from J, the gap between germline ends came to 16 bases. Germline V gene data show CDR1 as SNHLY and CDR2 as FYNNEI. The CDR3 runs to 14 residues.

The chain uses TRBV29-1 and TRBJ1-6, with no clear D. The V gene's germline CDR1 is SQVTM and CDR2 ANQGSEA. The CDR3 extends over 13 amino acids. Trimming took off 4 bases at V and 7 bases at J, with 11 bases between the two ends. DNA of the CDR3: TGCAGCGTTGGGGCAGGCGAGAATTCACCCCTCCACTTT. This codes for CSVGAGENSPLHF.

The chain is built from TRBV18 and TRBJ2-5, with 9 positions matching TRBD1. V lost 1 base, J lost 10 bases, and 16 bases stayed unmatched. The length of the CDR3 is 17 residues. Germline V gene sequence: CDR1 KGHSH, CDR2 LQKENI. This chain's CDR3 is CASSPRETGTGTSDQYF. CDR3 DNA sequence: TGTGCCAGCTCACCACGTGAAACCGGGACAGGGACCTCGGACCAGTACTTC.

The chain carries TRBV7-8 and TRBJ1-2; D unresolved. V lost 1 base and J 0 bases, leaving 6 bases between the germline ends. CDR3 length equals 14 residues. The germline CDR1 and CDR2 sequences are SGHVS and FQNEAQ. The CDR3 here is CASSLDGTNYGYTF. As DNA, the CDR3 is TGTGCCAGCAGCTTAGACGGGACTAACTATGGCTACACCTTC.

The chain employs TRBV9 and TRBJ2-3; TRBD1 matches 7 bases. J lost 5 bases, V lost 5 bases, and 2 bases had no gene match. The CDR3 extends over 12 amino acids. The V gene's germline CDR1 is SGDLS and CDR2 YYNGEE. The CDR3 loop is CASRPGGDTQYF. CDR3 DNA sequence: TGTGCCAGCAGACCAGGGGGAGATACGCAGTATTTT.

This clone was found a few times. The CDR3 sequence is CASSKSQRSGANVLTF. The DNA for the CDR3 is TGTGCCAGCAGCAAAAGTCAGCGCTCTGGGGCCAACGTCCTGACTTTC. The chain employs TRBV21-1 and TRBJ2-6; the table gives TRBD2 as D, unverified against the DNA. TRBV21-1 is a documented pseudogene. CDR3 length equals 16 residues.

In the case of this clone: One junction end does not reproduce the germline sequence, and a read error may be involved. The same CDR3 arises from other DNA sequences in this sample as well. The J gene is TRBJ2-3, the V gene TRBV19, with D unclear. There are 14 residues in the CDR3. The germline V gene encodes CDR1 LNHDA and CDR2 SQIVND (reference sequence). CDR3 in amino acids: CASSNGFSRDTQYF. CDR3 DNA: TGTGCTAGTAGTAACGGATTCTCGAGGGATACGCAGTATTTT.